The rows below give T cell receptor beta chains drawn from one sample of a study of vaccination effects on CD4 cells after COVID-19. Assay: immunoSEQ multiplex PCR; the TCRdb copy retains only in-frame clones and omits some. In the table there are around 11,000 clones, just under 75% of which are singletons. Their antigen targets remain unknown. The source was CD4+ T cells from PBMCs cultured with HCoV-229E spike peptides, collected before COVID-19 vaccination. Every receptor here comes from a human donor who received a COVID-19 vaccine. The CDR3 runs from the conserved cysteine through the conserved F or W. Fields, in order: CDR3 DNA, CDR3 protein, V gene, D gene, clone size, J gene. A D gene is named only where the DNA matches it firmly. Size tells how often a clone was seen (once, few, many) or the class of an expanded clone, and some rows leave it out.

TGCGCCAGCAGCCCGCCCGACCTTCAATCCTACGAGCAGTACTTC | CASSPPDLQSYEQYF | TRBV5-1 | - | once | TRBJ2-7
TGTGCCAGCAGCGTAAATCGGGGACTAGCCGGCAATGAGCAGTTCTTC | CASSVNRGLAGNEQFF | TRBV11-2 | TRBD2 | - | TRBJ2-1
TGTGCCATCAGTCGGGGGGCAGATGAAAAACTGTTTTTT | CAISRGADEKLFF | TRBV10-3 | - | once | TRBJ1-4
TGTGCCAGCAGCCAAACCCCAGGGACAGTAATATATGGCTACACCTTC | CASSQTPGTVIYGYTF | TRBV3-1/TRBV3-2 | TRBD1 | - | TRBJ1-2
TGTGCCAGCAGGCCCCAGGGGAAAACCTATGAGCAGTTCTTC | CASRPQGKTYEQFF | TRBV2 | - | - | TRBJ2-1
TGTGCCAGCAGGCTCGGGGGATTGATGAACACTGAAGCTTTCTTT | CASRLGGLMNTEAFF | TRBV6-5 | - | - | TRBJ1-1
TGTGCCAGCAGTTCCCGACTAGCGGGAGGGAGTACTGAGCAGTTCTTC | CASSSRLAGGSTEQFF | TRBV6-5 | TRBD2 | - | TRBJ2-1
TGTGCCATCAGTGACTCGGCAGAGGAAGATGGGTACACCATATATTTT | CAISDSAEEDGYTIYF | TRBV10-3 | - | - | TRBJ1-3
TGTGCCAGCAGCTCCCTGATGAACACTGAAGCTTTCTTT | CASSSLMNTEAFF | TRBV6-5 | - | medium-sized | TRBJ1-1
TGTGCCAGTAGTATGGATTTTACCGGGAACACTGAAGCTTTCTTT | CASSMDFTGNTEAFF | TRBV19 | - | few | TRBJ1-1
TGTGCCAGCAGCCAAGATGCCCTTAGGGACTATGGCTACACCTTC | CASSQDALRDYGYTF | TRBV3-1/TRBV3-2 | - | - | TRBJ1-2
TGCAGCGTCCGAGAGGGGGCGACCGACGGGGAGCTGTTTTTT | CSVREGATDGELFF | TRBV29-1 | TRBD1 | - | TRBJ2-2
TGTGCCAGCAGTTTTACTACCGGGCTGGGAAACACCATATATTTT | CASSFTTGLGNTIYF | TRBV28 | - | once | TRBJ1-3
TGTGCTAGTGGTACTCCCAGGGGAGGTACCTCCTACAATGAGCAGTTCTTC | CASGTPRGGTSYNEQFF | TRBV12-5 | - | - | TRBJ2-1
TGCGCCAGCAGCTTTGGGGGGAGCGGCACCGGGGAGCTGTTTTTT | CASSFGGSGTGELFF | TRBV5-1 | - | - | TRBJ2-2
TGTGCCAGCAGCCAGGTACAGGGATCTTCACCCCTCCACTTT | CASSQVQGSSPLHF | TRBV14 | - | - | TRBJ1-6
TGCGCCAGCAGTAGGGACAGGGGATACGAGCAGTACTTC | CASSRDRGYEQYF | TRBV5-1 | TRBD1 | - | TRBJ2-7
TGCAGCGTTGGAGGGGCCGGGGAGACCCAGTACTTC | CSVGGAGETQYF | TRBV29-1 | - | - | TRBJ2-5
TGTGCCAGCAGCCAGGAGGACAGGGAGGGCTATTTCGGCACTGAAGCTTTCTTT | CASSQEDREGYFGTEAFF | TRBV3-1/TRBV3-2 | TRBD1 | - | TRBJ1-1
TGCAGTGCTCGTGGGAGCACTGAAGCTTTCTTT | CSARGSTEAFF | TRBV20-1 | - | - | TRBJ1-1
TGTGCCAGCTCCCCCGGGACTAGCGGGAGGGAGCAGTACTTC | CASSPGTSGREQYF | TRBV18 | TRBD2 | - | TRBJ2-7
TGTGCCAGCAGCTTAGCGAGCGGCAACCTCTATGGCTACACCTTC | CASSLASGNLYGYTF | TRBV7-2 | - | few | TRBJ1-2
TGCGCCAGCAGCCCCATACGAGTTCAAGAGACCCAGTACTTC | CASSPIRVQETQYF | TRBV5-1 | - | once | TRBJ2-5
TGTGCCTGGAGTGTACGGGGTAATGAGCAGTTCTTC | CAWSVRGNEQFF | TRBV30 | - | - | TRBJ2-1
TGTGCCAGCAGCCAAATTAACAGGGGTACTGAAGCTTTCTTT | CASSQINRGTEAFF | TRBV4-2 | TRBD1 | - | TRBJ1-1
TGTGCCAGCAGCTTAGATCACAACTCCTACAATGAGCAGTTCTTC | CASSLDHNSYNEQFF | TRBV7-2 | - | - | TRBJ2-1
TGTGCCAGCTCAGCCAGGGGGAACACTGAAGCTTTCTTT | CASSARGNTEAFF | TRBV18 | - | - | TRBJ1-1
TGTGCCAGCAGTTTACTCCAGGGGGCGCGTCTCTCTTCGCGGGGCTACACCTTC | CASSLLQGARLSSRGYTF | TRBV5-8 | TRBD1 | - | TRBJ1-2
TGTGCCTGGAGTGTAACTAGCGGGCAGTACTTC | CAWSVTSGQYF | TRBV30 | TRBD2 | once | TRBJ2-5
TGTGCCAGCAGCTGGTTGGAACAGGGAGGGAACTATGGCTACACCTTC | CASSWLEQGGNYGYTF | TRBV7-9 | - | once | TRBJ1-2
TGCGCCAGCAGCCAAGAAATCTCGGGACAGGTCTACTATGGCTACACCTTC | CASSQEISGQVYYGYTF | TRBV4-3 | TRBD1 | - | TRBJ1-2